This TCR beta chain was obtained from a study of cytomegalovirus exposure and HLA in healthy donors. PCR used 60 Vbeta primers and 13 Jbeta primers. Generated by immunoSEQ multiplex PCR, the TCRdb table keeps only in-frame clones and is missing some. The sample has some 160,000 clones; 65% to 85% are singletons. Only one count was recorded for this clone. The CDR3 runs to 16 residues. Germline V gene lookup returns CDR1 SGHNT and CDR2 YYREEE (reference sequence). Trimming cost V 0 bases and J 5 bases; bases outside gene matches: 6. Participants comprised healthy donors of bone marrow. The J gene is TRBJ2-2, the V gene TRBV5-4; 8 bases match TRBD2. What was sequenced was PBMCs. The TCR was taken from a male donor in good health and CMV-seropositive. Here the CDR3 DNA reads TGTGCCAGCAGCTTGGAAAGCGGGAGTTGGACCGGGGAGCTGTTTTTT. Its protein is CASSLESGSWTGELFF.